What follows describes a single TCR beta chain. No antigen is known for it. TCRdb itself ran the 5' RACE reads through MiXCR, one entry per CDR3 protein. The sample carries approximately 1.8 million distinct CDR3 sequences, about 32% recorded once. These data belong to a study of identical twins. Germline assignment: CDR1 DFQATT and CDR2 SNEGSKA (reference sequence). The CDR3 totals 14 residues. Trimming took 3 bases from V and 7 from J; bases not matched to a gene: 6. Overall study findings and caveats: Cross-sectional statistics underpinned the conclusions; the same donors were not followed.

Sequencing was performed on cord blood. V and J are TRBV20-1 and TRBJ2-2; 9 bases fit TRBD2. This clonotype originated in a newborn girl in good health. As DNA, the CDR3 is TGCAGTGCTAGTCACGGGACTAGCCGCGGGGAGCTGTTTTTT. This gives the protein CSASHGTSRGELFF.